Each of the 30 T cell receptor beta chains below was sequenced from the same sample in a study of neoadjuvant anti-PD-1 for oral cavity cancer. Sequenced by immunoSEQ multiplex PCR; TCRdb stores in-frame clones only, minus some. The table shows 84,000 or so clones, with 84% occurring only once. The sequencing here drew on PBMCs, taken before nivolumab (anti-PD-1) treatment. These receptors originate from a person aged 35 to 85 with oral cavity squamous cell carcinoma.

V is TRBV29-1 and J is TRBJ2-3; D tentatively fits TRBD1 or TRBD2 (6 bases each). The germline V gene has CDR1 SQVTM and CDR2 ANQGSEA. The CDR3 consists of 13 residues. With 8 bases removed from V and 3 bases from J, the gap between germline ends came to 15 bases. The CDR3 nucleotides are TGCAGCTCAGGGCAGGGGAGGACAGATACGCAGTATTTT. This gives the protein CSSGQGRTDTQYF.

The rearrangement joins TRBV2 to TRBJ2-1; 8 bases match TRBD1. This CDR3 spans 19 amino acids. The germline CDR1 and CDR2 sequences are SNHLY and FYNNEI. Trimming took 5 bases from V and 0 from J; bases not matched to a gene: 15. In nucleotides, the CDR3 is TGTGCCAGCAGTCCCTTAGCCAGGGGGCTTGTAGACTCCTACAATGAGCAGTTCTTC. This encodes CASSPLARGLVDSYNEQFF. The full variable domain, its missing parts supplied by reference TRBV2 and TRBJ2-1, is EPEVTQTPSHQVTQMGQEVILRCVPISNHLYFYWYRQILGQKVEFLVSFYNNEISEKSEIFDDQFSVERPDGSNFTLKIRSTKLEDSAMYFCASSPLARGLVDSYNEQFFGPGTRLTVL.

The chain employs TRBV4-1 and TRBJ2-1; 10 nucleotides agree with TRBD2. Looked up from germline, CDR1 is MGHRA and CDR2 is YSYEKL. V shed 1 base and J 0 bases; nucleotides not matched to a gene: 12. The CDR3 covers 20 residues. The CDR3 reads CASSQVSFSGRLSSYNEQFF. In DNA, the CDR3 is TGCGCCAGCAGCCAAGTGTCTTTTAGCGGGAGGCTAAGCTCCTACAATGAGCAGTTCTTC.

The chain combines TRBV2 with TRBJ1-5; D is perhaps TRBD1 (5 bases). This CDR3 region has 15 residues. CDR1 SNHLY and CDR2 FYNNEI come from the germline V gene. V dropped 4 bases and J dropped 1 base, with 11 bases sitting between them. CDR3 coding DNA: TGTGCCAGCAGTGGCGACCGGGACAGCAATCAGCCCCAGCATTTT. Its protein product is CASSGDRDSNQPQHF.

The chain combines TRBV25-1 with TRBJ1-4; 7 nucleotides agree with TRBD1. The CDR3 extends over 15 amino acids. V gave up 6 bases and J gave up 0 bases; unmatched junction bases: 4. CDR1 is MGHDK and CDR2 is SYGVNS in the germline V gene. In DNA, the CDR3 is TGTGCCAGCAGAACAGGGGTTGCAACTAATGAAAAACTGTTTTTT. As protein: CASRTGVATNEKLFF.

In DNA, the CDR3 is TGCGCCAGCAGGCCGGGGCAGAGTCATGGCTACACCTTC. It codes for CASRPGQSHGYTF. This chain connects TRBV5-1 to TRBJ1-2; possible D gene TRBD1, 5 bases. V was trimmed by 5 bases and J by 6 bases, leaving 14 bases between them. The CDR3 totals 13 residues. CDR1 and CDR2 (germline): SGHRS, YFSETQ.

The chain employs TRBV6-5 and TRBJ1-1; 11 bases align to TRBD1. Looked up from germline, CDR1 is MNHEY and CDR2 is SVGAGI. V lost 0 bases, J lost 6 bases, and 3 bases stayed unmatched. The CDR3 consists of 15 residues. Here the CDR3 reads CASSYSGQGASEAFF. Written as DNA, the CDR3 is TGTGCCAGCAGTTACTCCGGACAGGGGGCCTCTGAAGCTTTCTTT.

This chain connects TRBV10-3 to TRBJ2-3; 8 bases agree with TRBD1. The V and J ends lost 5 bases and 3 bases, in that order; junction bases with no gene match: 1. Germline-derived CDR1 and CDR2 are ENHRY and SYGVKD. The CDR3 is 13 residues long. CDR3 bases: TGTGCCATCAGTTGGGACAGGACAGATACGCAGTATTTT. It yields the protein CAISWDRTDTQYF.

The chain combines TRBV15 with TRBJ2-1; tentative D call: TRBD1 (6 bases). Germline CDR1 LNHNV, CDR2 YYDKDF (reference sequence). The CDR3 has 18 residues. Trimming removed 0 bases from V and 7 bases from J, with 22 bases in between. The DNA of the CDR3 is TGTGCCACCAGCAGAGACATCACCCCGGGACACCGTGCGAATGAGCAGTTCTTC. Amino acids: CATSRDITPGHRANEQFF.

This chain uses TRBV7-2 with TRBJ1-2; no firm D call. Trimming left V 5 bases short and J 5 bases short, with 15 bases between. The CDR3 runs to 14 residues. Looked up from germline, CDR1 is SGHTA and CDR2 is FQGNSA. The chain's CDR3 is CASSPGAGTYGYTF. DNA for the CDR3: TGTGCCAGCAGCCCAGGCGCGGGAACATATGGCTACACCTTC.

The rearrangement uses TRBV5-1 and TRBJ1-4; 8 bases match TRBD1. The trim removed 0 bases at V and 8 bases at J, leaving 6 bases unmatched. This CDR3 is built from 15 residues. Per germline, CDR1 SGHRS and CDR2 YFSETQ. The DNA of the CDR3 is TGCGCCAGCAGCTTGGATGGACAGGGTTGGGAAAAACTGTTTTTT. Amino acids: CASSLDGQGWEKLFF.

This chain joins TRBV10-2 and TRBJ2-7; 9 bases align to TRBD2. With V trimmed by 1 base and J by 0 bases, 4 bases remained unmatched. This CDR3 comprises 16 residues. Germline CDR1 reads WSHSY; CDR2 reads SAAADI. In nucleotides, the CDR3 is TGCGCCAGCAGTGAGTGGGCTAGCGGGGACTCCTACGAGCAGTACTTC. This codes for CASSEWASGDSYEQYF.

The V call is TRBV2, the J call TRBJ2-1, with TRBD2 matching over 14 bases. Germline V CDR1 and CDR2: SNHLY, FYNNEI. With 8 bases clipped from V and 5 bases from J, the junction kept 8 bases outside the gene matches. There are 16 residues in the CDR3. The chain's CDR3 is CASFPGGLAGDNEQFF. In DNA form, the CDR3 reads TGTGCCAGCTTTCCAGGGGGACTAGCGGGAGACAATGAGCAGTTCTTC.

As regards this clone: In the same sample, other DNA sequences code for this CDR3. The chain recombines TRBV11-3 with TRBJ2-2; D perhaps matches TRBD2 (5 bases). V lost 5 bases and J 1 base, leaving 8 bases between the germline ends. The CDR3 spans 14 residues. From germline, CDR1 is SGHNT and CDR2 YENEEA. CDR3 bases: TGTGCCAGCAGCCTCCGGGGGAACACCGGGGAGCTGTTTTTT. It translates to CASSLRGNTGELFF.

The chain couples TRBV7-2 to TRBJ2-2; 9 bases align to TRBD2. Germline CDR1 is SGHTA and CDR2 is FQGNSA. The CDR3 is 15 residues long. V shed 5 bases and J 7 bases; nucleotides not matched to a gene: 8. As DNA, the CDR3 is TGTGCCAGCAGCATATTGGGACTAGCCGGCGGGGAGCTGTTTTTT. This encodes CASSILGLAGGELFF.

V usage is TRBV6-5 and J usage is TRBJ1-3; D call uncertain. With 6 bases removed from V and 4 bases from J, the gap between germline ends came to 13 bases. Germline values: CDR1 MNHEY, CDR2 SVGAGI. The CDR3 covers 14 residues. CDR3 amino acids: CASSQGRYGNTIYF. Written as DNA, the CDR3 is TGTGCCAGCAGCCAAGGACGTTACGGAAACACCATATATTTT.

Concerning this clone itself: Relative to the germline gene, one junction end is altered; a read error may explain this. This chain links TRBV5-6 with TRBJ2-7; 12 bases agree with TRBD2. The CDR3 has 15 amino acids. The germline V gene has CDR1 SGHDT and CDR2 YYEEEE. CDR3 nucleotide sequence: TGTGCCAGCAGCCCGGACAGGCGTCTCGGACTAGCGGGGCACTTC. Translating gives CASSPDRRLGLAGHF.

The chain couples TRBV30 to TRBJ2-3; 11 bases line up with TRBD2. This CDR3 has 15 residues. Germline loops: CDR1 GTSNPN, CDR2 SVGIG (reference sequence). Trimming cost V 1 base and J 4 bases; bases outside gene matches: 4. CDR3 amino acids: CAWSALAGGPDTQYF. The CDR3, as DNA: TGTGCCTGGAGTGCCCTAGCGGGAGGACCAGATACGCAGTATTTT.

V and J are TRBV5-1 and TRBJ2-7, with D tentatively TRBD2 (5 bases). CDR3 length: 14 amino acids. Germline assignment: CDR1 SGHRS and CDR2 YFSETQ. V was pared by 1 base and J by 0 bases, with 8 bases between. CDR3 protein: CASSLSGNSYEQYF. The DNA for the CDR3 is TGCGCCAGCAGCTTGTCCGGGAACTCCTACGAGCAGTACTTC.

This chain links TRBV14 with TRBJ1-2; a possible D gene is TRBD1 (5 bases). Trimming stripped 2 bases from V and 2 bases from J, with 6 bases between. This CDR3 region has 13 residues. Germline V gene lookup returns CDR1 SGHDN and CDR2 FVKESK. The CDR3 DNA reads TGTGCCAGCAGCCAACGACAGAACTATGGCTACACCTTC. This encodes CASSQRQNYGYTF.

The CDR3 sequence is CSVLTTDTQYF. As DNA, the CDR3 is TGCAGCGTCCTTACGACAGATACGCAGTATTTT. The chain couples TRBV29-1 to TRBJ2-3; D ambiguous. The CDR3 covers 11 residues. Germline-derived CDR1 and CDR2 are SQVTM and ANQGSEA. V gave up 6 bases and J gave up 3 bases, with 7 bases separating them.

This chain uses TRBV6-5 with TRBJ2-3, with 8 bases that match TRBD1. J was trimmed by 5 bases and V by 6 bases; bases with no gene match: 7. Germline-derived CDR1 and CDR2 are MNHEY and SVGAGI. The CDR3 is 14 residues long. CDR3 nucleotides: TGTGCCAGCAGAGCTGGACAGGGTGGAGATACGCAGTATTTT. It yields the protein CASRAGQGGDTQYF.

Remarks on this clone: This CDR3 is also generated by other DNA sequences in the sample. This chain connects TRBV19 to TRBJ2-1; D unclear. The length of the CDR3 is 11 residues. Germline V gene lookup returns CDR1 LNHDA and CDR2 SQIVND (reference sequence). With 6 bases removed from V and 3 bases from J, the gap between germline ends came to 3 bases. CDR3: CASSHYNEQFF. In nucleotides, the CDR3 is TGTGCCAGTAGCCACTACAATGAGCAGTTCTTC.

The chain links TRBV9 to TRBJ1-1; D unclear. In germline, CDR1 is SGDLS, CDR2 YYNGEE. The CDR3 covers 14 residues. Trimming took off 0 bases at V and 3 bases at J, with 9 bases between the two ends. Here the CDR3 DNA reads TGTGCCAGCAGCGTAGGAGAGATTTACACTGAAGCTTTCTTT. Translating gives CASSVGEIYTEAFF. The full variable domain, in which reference TRBV9 and TRBJ1-1 provide the parts outside the CDR3, is DSGVTQTPKHLITATGQRVTLRCSPRSGDLSVYWYQQSLDQGLQFLIQYYNGEERAKGNILERFSAQQFPDLHSELNLSSLELGDSALYFCASSVGEIYTEAFFGQGTRLTVV.

The rearrangement joins TRBV10-3 to TRBJ1-1; 10 bases match TRBD1. Germline assignment: CDR1 ENHRY and CDR2 SYGVKD. With 4 bases clipped from V and 7 bases from J, the junction kept 3 bases outside the gene matches. CDR3 length: 13 residues. CDR3 residues: CAISAGQGFEAFF. The CDR3 coding sequence is TGTGCCATCAGTGCGGGACAGGGGTTTGAAGCTTTCTTT.

This chain connects TRBV2 to TRBJ2-2; D is tentatively TRBD1 or TRBD2 (5 bases each). Germline-derived CDR1 and CDR2 are SNHLY and FYNNEI. The CDR3 extends over 16 amino acids. The V gene lost 4 bases and the J gene lost 5 bases, with 17 bases spanning the gap. CDR3 sequence: CASSVSEGRGTGELFF. The CDR3 DNA is TGTGCCAGCAGTGTCAGTGAGGGACGAGGAACCGGGGAGCTGTTTTTT.

In the case of this clone: The sample holds other DNA sequences that translate to the same CDR3. The V and J genes are TRBV5-1 and TRBJ2-3; the D gene is possibly TRBD2 (6 bases). CDR3 length equals 15 residues. The germline CDR1 and CDR2 sequences are SGHRS and YFSETQ. V shed 0 bases and J shed 0 bases, with 8 bases lying between them. The CDR3 sequence: CASSLGSGSTDTQYF. The CDR3, as DNA: TGCGCCAGCAGCTTGGGAAGCGGGAGCACAGATACGCAGTATTTT.

The V gene is TRBV27, the J gene TRBJ2-1; D not resolved. V was trimmed by 5 bases and J by 5 bases, leaving 13 bases between them. The V gene's germline CDR1 is MNHEY and CDR2 SMNVEV (reference sequence). The length of the CDR3 is 14 residues. CDR3 protein: CASSPYEAHNEQFF. The CDR3 nucleotides are TGTGCCAGCAGTCCGTATGAGGCTCACAATGAGCAGTTCTTC.

The CDR3 region is CASSLGREYEQYF. CDR3 bases: TGTGCCAGCAGCTTGGGGCGGGAGTACGAGCAGTACTTC. V gene TRBV7-9 combines with J gene TRBJ2-7; TRBD2 matches 7 bases. The CDR3 covers 13 residues. Germline V gene sequence: CDR1 SEHNR, CDR2 FQNEAQ (reference sequence). Losses at the gene ends were 3 bases for V and 4 bases for J; bases not matched to a gene: 3.

This clone has more than one count but fewer than ten. The chain has TRBV11-2 and TRBJ1-4, with 11 bases that match TRBD1. The CDR3 consists of 17 residues. Germline V gives CDR1 SGHAT, CDR2 FQNNGV. V was clipped by 5 bases and J by 0 bases; unmatched bases: 5. The CDR3 reads CASSLGTGGATNEKLFF. The CDR3 DNA is TGTGCCAGCAGCCTAGGGACAGGGGGAGCAACTAATGAAAAACTGTTTTTT. Using reference TRBV11-2 and TRBJ1-4 for the parts outside the CDR3, the full variable domain is EAGVAQSPRYKIIEKRQSVAFWCNPISGHATLYWYQQILGQGPKLLIQFQNNGVVDDSQLPKDRFSAERLKGVDSTLKIQPAKLEDSAVYLCASSLGTGGATNEKLFFGSGTQLSVL.